This entry lists 2 T cell receptor beta chains sequenced from one sample in a study of blood T cell repertoires in COVID-19. The repertoire was sequenced with immunoSEQ multiplex PCR; TCRdb's copy has only in-frame clones and lacks some. The table shows 200,000 to 300,000 clones, with 85% to 90% occurring only once. The sample was peripheral blood. These receptors all come from a woman aged 55-69 years with COVID-19, enrolled during active disease.

V gene TRBV2 combines with J gene TRBJ2-5, with 15 bases that match TRBD2. Losses at the gene ends were 10 bases for V and 2 bases for J; bases not matched to a gene: 8. CDR3 length: 16 amino acids. Germline CDR1 SNHLY, CDR2 FYNNEI. CDR3 bases: TGTGCCACGAGGACTAGCGGGAGGGGTACACAAGAGACCCAGTACTTC. Amino acids: CATRTSGRGTQETQYF.

This clone was seen more than once but under ten times. In DNA, the CDR3 is TGTGCCAGCAGCTATCCTAGGGGGACTGAAGCTTTCTTT. Translated: CASSYPRGTEAFF. The chain carries TRBV28 and TRBJ1-1; D perhaps matches TRBD1 (6 bases). The V and J ends lost 6 bases and 5 bases respectively, with 13 bases between them. The germline V gene encodes CDR1 MDHEN and CDR2 SYDVKM. This CDR3 comprises 13 residues. Combining the CDR3 with reference TRBV28 and TRBJ1-1 gives the whole variable domain DVKVTQSSRYLVKRTGEKVFLECVQDMDHENMFWYRQDPGLGLRLIYFSYDVKMKEKGDIPEGYSVSREKKERFSLILESASTNQTSMYLCASSYPRGTEAFFGQGTRLTVV.